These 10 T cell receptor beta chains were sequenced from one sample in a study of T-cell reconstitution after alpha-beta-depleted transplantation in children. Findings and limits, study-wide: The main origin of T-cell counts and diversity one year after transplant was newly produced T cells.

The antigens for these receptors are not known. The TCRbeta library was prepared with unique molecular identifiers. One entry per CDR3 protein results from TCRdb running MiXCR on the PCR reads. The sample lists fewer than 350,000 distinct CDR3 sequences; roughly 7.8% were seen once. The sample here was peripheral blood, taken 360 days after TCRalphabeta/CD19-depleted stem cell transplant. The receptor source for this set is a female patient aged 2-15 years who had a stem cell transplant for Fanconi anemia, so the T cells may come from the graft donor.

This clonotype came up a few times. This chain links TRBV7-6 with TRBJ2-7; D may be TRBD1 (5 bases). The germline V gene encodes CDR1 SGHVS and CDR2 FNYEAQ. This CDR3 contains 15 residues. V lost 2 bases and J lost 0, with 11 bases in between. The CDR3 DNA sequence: TGTGCCAGCAGCTTATCGGACACCTACTCCTACGAGCAGTACTTC. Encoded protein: CASSLSDTYSYEQYF.

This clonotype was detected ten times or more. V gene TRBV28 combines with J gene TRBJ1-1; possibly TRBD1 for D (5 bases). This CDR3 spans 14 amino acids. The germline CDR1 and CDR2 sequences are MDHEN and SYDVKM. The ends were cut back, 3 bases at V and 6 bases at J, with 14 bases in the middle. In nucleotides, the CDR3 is TGTGCCAGCAGTTTTAGGGCGCGGGGGTCTGAAGCTTTCTTT. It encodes CASSFRARGSEAFF.

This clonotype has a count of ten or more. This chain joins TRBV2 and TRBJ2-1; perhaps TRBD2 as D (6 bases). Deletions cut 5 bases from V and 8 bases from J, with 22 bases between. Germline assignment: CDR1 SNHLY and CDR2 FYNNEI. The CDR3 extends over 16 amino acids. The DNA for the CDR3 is TGTGCCAGCAGTCGACTAGGCCCTACGGGTCGGGATGAGCAGTTCTTC. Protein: CASSRLGPTGRDEQFF.

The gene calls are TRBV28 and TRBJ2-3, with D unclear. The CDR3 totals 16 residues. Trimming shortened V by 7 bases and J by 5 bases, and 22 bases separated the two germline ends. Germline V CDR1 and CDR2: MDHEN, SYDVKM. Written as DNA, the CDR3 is TGTGCCAGCACATCCTCCGGGCTCAAACCCGGAGATACGCAGTATTTT. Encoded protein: CASTSSGLKPGDTQYF. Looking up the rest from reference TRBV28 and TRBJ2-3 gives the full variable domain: DVKVTQSSRYLVKRTGEKVFLECVQDMDHENMFWYRQDPGLGLRLIYFSYDVKMKEKGDIPEGYSVSREKKERFSLILESASTNQTSMYLCASTSSGLKPGDTQYFGPGTRLTVL.

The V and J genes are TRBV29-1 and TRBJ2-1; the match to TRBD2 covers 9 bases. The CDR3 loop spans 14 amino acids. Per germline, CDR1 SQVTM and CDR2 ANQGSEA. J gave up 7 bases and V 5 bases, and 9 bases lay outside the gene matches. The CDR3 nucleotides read TGCAGCGTTTTGGGGGATAGCGGGAGTAATGAGCAGTTCTTC. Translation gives CSVLGDSGSNEQFF.

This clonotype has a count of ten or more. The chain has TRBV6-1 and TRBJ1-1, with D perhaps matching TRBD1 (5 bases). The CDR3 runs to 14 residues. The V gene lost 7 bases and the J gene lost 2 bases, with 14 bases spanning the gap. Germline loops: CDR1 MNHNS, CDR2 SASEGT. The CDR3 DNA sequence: TGTGCCAGCATGGTATCGGGGCTTAACACTGAAGCTTTCTTT. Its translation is CASMVSGLNTEAFF.

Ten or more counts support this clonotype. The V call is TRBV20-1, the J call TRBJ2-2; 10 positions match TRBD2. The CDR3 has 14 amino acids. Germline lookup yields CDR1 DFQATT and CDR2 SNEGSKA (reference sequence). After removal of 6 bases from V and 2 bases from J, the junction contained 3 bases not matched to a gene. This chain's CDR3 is CSARTSGNTGELFF. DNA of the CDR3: TGCAGTGCCAGGACTAGCGGAAACACCGGGGAGCTGTTTTTT.

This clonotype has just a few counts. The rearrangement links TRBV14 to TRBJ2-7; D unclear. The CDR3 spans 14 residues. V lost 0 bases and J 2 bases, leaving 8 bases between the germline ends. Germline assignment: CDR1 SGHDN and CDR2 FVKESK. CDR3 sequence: CASSQEVVPYEQYF. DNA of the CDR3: TGTGCCAGCAGCCAAGAGGTGGTACCCTACGAGCAGTACTTC.

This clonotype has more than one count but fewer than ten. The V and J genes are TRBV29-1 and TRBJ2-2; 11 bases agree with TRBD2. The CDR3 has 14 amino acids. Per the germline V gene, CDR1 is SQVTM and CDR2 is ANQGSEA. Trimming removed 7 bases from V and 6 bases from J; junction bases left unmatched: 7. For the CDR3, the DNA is TGCAGCGGGAGGCTAGCGGGGGGACCCGGGGAGCTGTTTTTT. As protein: CSGRLAGGPGELFF.

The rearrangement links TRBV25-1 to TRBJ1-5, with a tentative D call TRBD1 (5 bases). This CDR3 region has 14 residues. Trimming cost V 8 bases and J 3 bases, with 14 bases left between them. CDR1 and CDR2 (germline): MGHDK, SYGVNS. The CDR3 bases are TGTGCCAGCCGGACCCAGGGTTTCAATCAGCCCCAGCATTTT. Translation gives CASRTQGFNQPQHF.